These 26 T cell receptor beta chains were all obtained from the same sample, sequenced in a study of blood T cell repertoires in COVID-19. Measured with immunoSEQ multiplex PCR; TCRdb has only the in-frame clones, and not every one. The table lists 150,000 to 200,000 clones, under 90% of them singletons. Sample: peripheral blood. The receptors stem from a woman older than 75 with acute or convalescent COVID-19.

The count of this clone is one. The chain has TRBV11-2 and TRBJ1-4; 7 positions match TRBD1. The CDR3 covers 15 residues. Germline V gene data show CDR1 as SGHAT and CDR2 as FQNNGV. With V trimmed by 5 bases and J by 0 bases, 3 bases remained unmatched. Here the CDR3 reads CASSPGQATNEKLFF. In DNA form, the CDR3 reads TGTGCCAGCAGCCCAGGACAGGCAACTAATGAAAAACTGTTTTTT.

The V call is TRBV29-1, the J call TRBJ2-2; weak D call: TRBD2 (6 bases). The ends were cut back, 1 base at V and 4 bases at J, with 13 bases in the middle. The CDR3 loop spans 15 amino acids. In germline, CDR1 is SQVTM, CDR2 ANQGSEA. The DNA for the CDR3 is TGCAGCGTTGAAGTGGCCCCCGGGGGCACCGGGGAGCTGTTTTTT. Its translation: CSVEVAPGGTGELFF.

The rearrangement joins TRBV7-2 to TRBJ1-6, with 7 bases matching TRBD1. The CDR3 extends over 13 amino acids. The trim removed 6 bases at V and 5 bases at J, leaving 1 base unmatched. Germline V gene lookup returns CDR1 SGHTA and CDR2 FQGNSA. Here the CDR3 reads CASSTGDNSPLHF. DNA for the CDR3: TGTGCCAGCAGTACAGGGGATAATTCACCCCTCCACTTT.

V gene TRBV2 combines with J gene TRBJ1-3, with 8 bases identical to TRBD1. The CDR3 consists of 15 residues. Trimming removed 6 bases from V and 8 bases from J; junction bases left unmatched: 12. Germline lookup yields CDR1 SNHLY and CDR2 FYNNEI. The chain's CDR3 is CASRETRTGTDTIYF. The CDR3 nucleotides read TGTGCCAGCAGGGAAACCCGGACAGGGACGGACACCATATATTTT.

The rearrangement joins TRBV3-1 (or the pseudogene TRBV3-2) to TRBJ1-1, with TRBD1 as a possible D gene (6 bases). The V gene lost 5 bases and the J gene lost 1 base, with 8 bases spanning the gap. The CDR3 loop spans 13 amino acids. CDR1 is LGHDT and CDR2 is YNNKEL in the germline V gene (reference sequence). In DNA form, the CDR3 reads TGTGCCAGCAGCGACAGGCCGAACACTGAAGCTTTCTTT. Residues: CASSDRPNTEAFF.

This clone was observed a single time. The V and J genes are TRBV3-1 (or the pseudogene TRBV3-2) and TRBJ2-3; 8 bases fit TRBD2. Germline V lookup: CDR1 LGHDT, CDR2 YNNKEL (reference sequence). CDR3 size: 15 residues. With 2 bases clipped from V and 0 bases from J, the junction kept 1 base outside the gene matches. Here the CDR3 DNA reads TGTGCCAGCAGCCAATTAGCGGGGAGCACAGATACGCAGTATTTT. Protein sequence: CASSQLAGSTDTQYF.

This clone appeared once. The chain is built from TRBV4-1 and TRBJ1-2; 8 nucleotides agree with TRBD1. Germline V CDR1 and CDR2: MGHRA, YSYEKL. This CDR3 is built from 17 residues. The V gene end was trimmed by 3 bases and the J gene end by 4 bases; junction bases not matched to a gene: 13. The DNA of the CDR3 is TGCGCCAGCAGCCATTCTAGGGGAGGACAGGGCGGCTATGGCTACACCTTC. It codes for CASSHSRGGQGGYGYTF.

J is TRBJ2-3 and V is TRBV25-1; D gene unclear. Germline CDR1 MGHDK, CDR2 SYGVNS. Deletions cut 8 bases from V and 4 bases from J, with 25 bases between. The CDR3 consists of 17 residues. CDR3 DNA sequence: TGTGCCAGCTGCCCCTTACAACCGGAGAGTTCCCCAGATACGCAGTATTTT. Translation gives CASCPLQPESSPDTQYF.

This chain joins TRBV30 and TRBJ1-1; 7 nucleotides agree with TRBD1. The V gene end was trimmed by 2 bases and the J gene end by 5 bases; junction bases not matched to a gene: 5. Germline V gene data show CDR1 as GTSNPN and CDR2 as SVGIG (reference sequence). The CDR3 has 13 amino acids. The CDR3 protein is CAWSKGAETEAFF. In nucleotides, the CDR3 is TGTGCCTGGAGTAAGGGGGCTGAGACTGAAGCTTTCTTT.

This clone turned up a few times. This chain links TRBV25-1 with TRBJ1-2; TRBD1 matches 9 bases. Trimming took 4 bases from V and 4 from J; bases not matched to a gene: 7. Per the germline V gene, CDR1 is MGHDK and CDR2 is SYGVNS. The CDR3 is made up of 15 amino acids. CDR3 DNA: TGTGCCAGCAGTGTCCGGGACAGGGTTACCTATGGCTACACCTTC. Encoded protein: CASSVRDRVTYGYTF.

The chain links TRBV5-1 to TRBJ2-1; 8 positions agree with TRBD2. Germline CDR1 is SGHRS and CDR2 is YFSETQ. The CDR3 extends over 13 amino acids. Germline trimming cut 1 base from V and 9 bases from J; bases unmatched to any gene: 3. CDR3 loop: CASSLRGGAEQFF. In DNA form, the CDR3 reads TGCGCCAGCAGCTTGCGGGGGGGGGCTGAGCAGTTCTTC. Supplemented by reference TRBV5-1 and TRBJ2-1, the full variable domain reads KAGVTQTPRYLIKTRGQQVTLSCSPISGHRSVSWYQQTPGQGLQFLFEYFSETQRNKGNFPGRFSGRQFSNSRSEMNVSTLELGDSALYLCASSLRGGAEQFFGPGTRLTVL.

The rearrangement links TRBV14 to TRBJ2-7; D gene unclear. CDR1 is SGHDN, CDR2 FVKESK, per germline. The CDR3 is 16 amino acids. V was pared by 2 bases and J by 2 bases, with 16 bases between. CDR3 amino acids: CASSQPGSPTAYEQYF. CDR3 bases: TGTGCCAGCAGCCAACCCGGGTCCCCCACGGCCTACGAGCAGTACTTC.

Only a few counts were recorded for this clone. J is TRBJ2-1 and V is TRBV7-2; 9 bases are shared with TRBD1. Unmatched junction bases numbered 3, after V lost 6 bases and J lost 0 bases. There are 15 residues in the CDR3. CDR1 and CDR2 from the germline V gene are SGHTA and FQGNSA. CDR3 in amino acids: CASRPDRGSYNEQFF. As DNA, the CDR3 is TGTGCCAGCAGACCGGACAGGGGCTCCTACAATGAGCAGTTCTTC. The full variable domain, its missing parts supplied by reference TRBV7-2 and TRBJ2-1, is GAGVSQSPSNKVTEKGKDVELRCDPISGHTALYWYRQSLGQGLEFLIYFQGNSAPDKSGLPSDRFSAERTGGSVSTLTIQRTQQEDSAVYLCASRPDRGSYNEQFFGPGTRLTVL.

This clone has only one observation. The rearrangement joins TRBV4-1 to TRBJ2-7; D is ambiguous. The CDR3 is 16 amino acids. Germline-derived CDR1 and CDR2 are MGHRA and YSYEKL. Trimming cost V 1 base and J 0 bases, with 13 bases left between them. In nucleotides, the CDR3 is TGCGCCAGCAGCCAAGTAGAGGCCATCTCCTCCTACGAGCAGTACTTC. This encodes CASSQVEAISSYEQYF.

The chain is built from TRBV9 and TRBJ2-6; 8 bases align to TRBD1. Germline V gene sequence: CDR1 SGDLS, CDR2 YYNGEE. The CDR3 is made up of 19 amino acids. The trim removed 1 base at V and 1 base at J, leaving 10 bases unmatched. For the CDR3, the DNA is TGTGCCAGCAGCGTAACTGCAGGGGGCGCGAGATCTGGGGCCAACGTCCTGACTTTC. It translates to CASSVTAGGARSGANVLTF. Using reference TRBV9 and TRBJ2-6 for the parts outside the CDR3, the full variable domain is DSGVTQTPKHLITATGQRVTLRCSPRSGDLSVYWYQQSLDQGLQFLIQYYNGEERAKGNILERFSAQQFPDLHSELNLSSLELGDSALYFCASSVTAGGARSGANVLTFGAGSRLTVL.

The genes are TRBV27 and TRBJ1-6; 7 nucleotides match TRBD1. This CDR3 is built from 15 residues. The germline V gene has CDR1 MNHEY and CDR2 SMNVEV (reference sequence). V lost 5 bases to trimming and J lost 6 bases; unmatched junction nucleotides: 7. The CDR3 loop is CASSPMTGPNSPLHF. The DNA for the CDR3 is TGTGCCAGCAGTCCAATGACAGGGCCTAATTCACCCCTCCACTTT.

This chain connects TRBV2 to TRBJ2-5, with 9 bases matching TRBD1. Losses at the gene ends were 6 bases for V and 5 bases for J; bases not matched to a gene: 10. Germline V gene data show CDR1 as SNHLY and CDR2 as FYNNEI. The CDR3 runs 15 residues. The DNA for the CDR3 is TGTGCCAGCAGGACGAAGACAGGGGGAGACGAGACCCAGTACTTC. Protein: CASRTKTGGDETQYF.

The V and J genes are TRBV19 and TRBJ2-3, with a possible D match to TRBD2 (5 bases). Germline CDR1 reads LNHDA; CDR2 reads SQIVND (reference sequence). The CDR3 sequence is 13 residues long. Trimming shortened V by 7 bases and J by 2 bases, and 10 bases separated the two germline ends. The CDR3 nucleotides are TGTGCCAGTAAGGAAGCGGTCACAGATACGCAGTATTTT. This codes for CASKEAVTDTQYF. The full variable domain, with the rest looked up from reference TRBV19 and TRBJ2-3, is DGGITQSPKYLFRKEGQNVTLSCEQNLNHDAMYWYRQDPGQGLRLIYYSQIVNDFQKGDIAEGYSVSREKKESFPLTVTSAQKNPTAFYLCASKEAVTDTQYFGPGTRLTVL.

The chain employs TRBV18 and TRBJ2-4, with 7 positions matching TRBD1. V lost 2 bases and J lost 2; bases outside the gene matches: 6. This CDR3 has 16 amino acids. Germline loops: CDR1 KGHSH, CDR2 LQKENI. CDR3 DNA: TGTGCCAGCTCACCAACAGGGGAATTATCCAAAAACATTCAGTACTTC. This codes for CASSPTGELSKNIQYF.

The V and J genes are TRBV6-5 and TRBJ2-1; 8 nucleotides match TRBD2. With V trimmed by 7 bases and J by 1 base, 0 bases remained unmatched. The CDR3 has 13 residues. The germline V gene encodes CDR1 MNHEY and CDR2 SVGAGI. CDR3 nucleotides: TGTGCCAGCACTAGCGGGTCCTACAATGAGCAGTTCTTC. Translating it yields CASTSGSYNEQFF.

The count of this clone is one. The chain joins TRBV5-4 to TRBJ2-2; 7 nucleotides agree with TRBD1. The CDR3 is 15 residues long. Germline lookup yields CDR1 SGHNT and CDR2 YYREEE (reference sequence). V lost 2 bases and J lost 6; bases outside the gene matches: 7. The CDR3: CASSLERGPSGELFF. CDR3 nucleotides: TGTGCCAGCAGCTTAGAGAGGGGGCCTTCCGGGGAGCTGTTTTTT.

This sequence joins TRBV5-1 and TRBJ2-7; D perhaps matches TRBD1 (5 bases). The CDR3 is 14 amino acids. Germline V gene sequence: CDR1 SGHRS, CDR2 YFSETQ. V lost 0 bases and J 6 bases, leaving 13 bases between the germline ends. CDR3 amino acids: CASSLAISGAEQYF. The CDR3, as DNA: TGCGCCAGCAGCTTGGCTATCTCTGGGGCCGAGCAGTACTTC.

J is TRBJ1-2 and V is TRBV29-1, with D tentatively TRBD1 (5 bases). The germline gives CDR1 SQVTM, CDR2 ANQGSEA. This CDR3 spans 11 amino acids. CDR3 in DNA: TGCGTTGTGTCGCAGGGCTATGGCTACACCTTC. Residues: CVVSQGYGYTF.

This clone was seen many times. This rearrangement joins TRBV6-1 to TRBJ2-7, with 9 bases that match TRBD2. V lost 1 base to trimming and J lost 2 bases; unmatched junction nucleotides: 3. The CDR3 runs 15 residues. Germline CDR1 is MNHNS and CDR2 is SASEGT. The CDR3 coding sequence is TGTGCCAGCAGTGAAGAGCCTAGCGGGGCCTACGAGCAGTACTTC. Translating gives CASSEEPSGAYEQYF.

This clone appeared many times. The chain uses TRBV18 and TRBJ1-2; 7 positions agree with TRBD1. This CDR3 comprises 15 residues. Germline assignment: CDR1 KGHSH and CDR2 LQKENI. V trimming: 2 bases; J trimming: 5 bases; junction bases outside the gene matches: 8. The CDR3 bases are TGTGCCAGCTCACCAGGACAGGATCATCTTTATGGCTACACCTTC. Its protein is CASSPGQDHLYGYTF.

The V call is TRBV6-6, the J call TRBJ2-7, with D hard to call. The CDR3 extends over 11 amino acids. V was shortened by 6 bases and J by 3 bases, with 6 bases between the two germline ends. The germline CDR1 and CDR2 sequences are MNHNY and SVGAGI (reference sequence). CDR3 loop: CASSPNYEQYF. CDR3 nucleotides: TGTGCCAGCAGCCCCAACTACGAGCAGTACTTC.